Reported below is one TCR beta chain. What it binds is unknown. The data were obtained in a study of OX40 agonist ivuxolimab in advanced cancers. Study summary: Patients receiving dose escalation had hepatocellular carcinoma, melanoma, renal cell or head and neck cancer.

Germline CDR1 and CDR2: MNHEY and SVGAGI. V was pared by 5 bases and J by 9 bases, with 17 bases between. CDR3 size: 15 residues. Clones were sequenced by immunoSEQ multiplex PCR, and TCRdb holds only the in-frame ones, with some missing. The repertoire holds more than 60,000 clones, with about three quarters as singletons. Findings and limits, study-wide: Antigen targets of the expanded peripheral T cells went undetermined. Expanded clones belonging to CD8+ T cells outnumbered, on average, those of CD4+.

Baseline was the first blood sampling point, followed by cycle 4 day 1 and cycle 7 day 1. This TCR was recovered from an adult with an advanced solid tumor such as melanoma, head and neck, liver or kidney cancer. The chain has TRBV6-5 and TRBJ1-6; a weak D match, TRBD1 (5 bases). The sample here was CD4+ or CD8+ T cells sorted from blood, taken in a trial of the OX40 agonist ivuxolimab. DNA for the CDR3: TGTGCCAGCAGTCCGGAAGGGACGACGGGTTCACCCCTCCACTTT. Protein sequence: CASSPEGTTGSPLHF.